Listed below are T cell receptor beta chains from one sample, sequenced in a study of blood T cell repertoires in COVID-19. Here immunoSEQ multiplex PCR was the method, and the copy in TCRdb shows in-frame clones only, minus some. In the table there are about 120,000 clones, approximately 80% of which are singletons. The sequenced material came from peripheral blood. The receptors stem from a human donor in a cohort sampled during active COVID-19. CDR3s include the opening cysteine and the closing phenylalanine or tryptophan. The order of the fields is D gene, CDR3 length, J gene, V gene, clone size, CDR3 protein, CDR3 DNA. D genes are given only for firm matches. Clone size is not always given. Where it is, it says once, few, many or a class for expanded clones.

>TRBD1|13|TRBJ1-1|TRBV12-3/TRBV12-4|.
CASRRTGSTEAFF
TGTGCCAGCAGACGGACAGGATCCACCGAAGCTTTCTTT
>.|15|TRBJ1-6|TRBV18|.
CASSPPGEVNSPLHF
TGTGCCAGCTCACCACCGGGGGAGGTGAATTCACCCCTCCACTTT
>.|16|TRBJ1-1|TRBV11-3|.
CASSLDLTEGYTEAFF
TGTGCCAGCAGCTTAGATCTTACAGAGGGATACACTGAAGCTTTCTTT
>TRBD2|16|TRBJ2-2|TRBV6-2/TRBV6-3|once
CASSYGLAGNTGELFF
TGTGCCAGCAGTTACGGCCTAGCGGGGAACACCGGGGAGCTGTTTTTT
>.|13|TRBJ2-7|TRBV5-1|.
CASSLVLAGEQYF
TGCGCCAGCAGCTTGGTACTGGCGGGGGAGCAGTACTTC
>TRBD2|16|TRBJ2-7|TRBV15|few
CATSRLAGGPRYEQYF
TGTGCCACCAGCAGACTAGCGGGAGGGCCAAGGTACGAGCAGTACTTC
>.|16|TRBJ2-6|TRBV19|few
CATRGAGVSGANVLTF
TGTGCCACCCGGGGGGCAGGGGTATCTGGGGCCAACGTCCTGACTTTC
>TRBD2|14|TRBJ2-7|TRBV7-2|few
CASSLDGGSYEQYF
TGTGCCAGCAGCTTAGACGGGGGGTCCTACGAGCAGTACTTC
>.|13|TRBJ2-7|TRBV30|.
CAWSATYRDEQYF
TGTGCCTGGAGTGCAACATACAGGGACGAGCAGTACTTC
>.|16|TRBJ2-3|TRBV4-3|once
CASSQDSTAGGRRQYF
TGCGCCAGCAGCCAAGATTCGACGGCAGGGGGGCGTAGGCAGTATTTT
>TRBD2|16|TRBJ2-3|TRBV5-6|.
CASSSTSGGRRETQYF
TGTGCCAGCAGCTCGACTAGCGGGGGAAGAAGGGAGACGCAGTATTTT
>.|16|TRBJ1-6|TRBV5-6|.
CASTLAGTPSNSPLHF
TGTGCCAGCACCCTTGCAGGGACTCCGAGTAATTCACCCCTCCACTTT
>.|13|TRBJ1-5|TRBV7-6|few
CASSPDANQPQHF
TGTGCCAGCAGCCCAGATGCCAATCAGCCCCAGCATTTT
>TRBD1|13|TRBJ2-7|TRBV11-2|.
CASSTGTANEQYF
TGTGCCAGCAGCACTGGGACAGCCAATGAGCAGTACTTC
>TRBD2|15|TRBJ2-1|TRBV9|.
CASSAGTKGDNEQFF
TGTGCCAGCAGTGCCGGGACTAAAGGTGACAATGAGCAGTTCTTC
>.|14|TRBJ1-5|TRBV6-5|.
CASRQRARNQPQHF
TGTGCCAGCAGACAGAGGGCCCGCAATCAGCCCCAGCATTTT
>TRBD2|17|TRBJ2-1|TRBV6-1|.
CASSEGRGLEQSNEQFF
TGTGCCAGCAGTGAGGGTAGGGGACTAGAGCAGTCCAATGAGCAGTTCTTC
>TRBD2|14|TRBJ2-1|TRBV11-3|.
CASSLGLAGGEQFF
TGTGCCAGCAGCTTAGGACTAGCGGGAGGTGAGCAGTTCTTC
>TRBD1|15|TRBJ1-2|TRBV9|few
CASSVVGTGELGYTF
TGTGCCAGCAGCGTAGTGGGGACAGGGGAACTTGGCTACACCTTC
>TRBD1|13|TRBJ2-7|TRBV12-3/TRBV12-4|.
CASTRQGAYEQYF
TGTGCCAGCACCAGACAGGGGGCCTACGAGCAGTACTTC
>.|14|TRBJ2-7|TRBV7-9|.
CASSTPRGHYEQYF
TGTGCCAGCAGCACCCCACGGGGACACTACGAGCAGTACTTC
>TRBD2|16|TRBJ2-3|TRBV9|.
CASSSRSSGVTDTQYF
TGTGCCAGCAGCTCCCGGTCCAGCGGGGTCACAGATACGCAGTATTTT
>TRBD1|15|TRBJ1-2|TRBV5-6|.
CASSTVGQDNYGYTF
TGTGCCAGCAGCACCGTGGGACAGGATAACTATGGCTACACCTTC
>.|13|TRBJ2-1|TRBV6-5|.
CATLSWETNEQFF
TGTGCCACTCTATCATGGGAGACCAATGAGCAGTTCTTC
>TRBD1|14|TRBJ2-7|TRBV6-5|.
CASRRTGLSYEQYF
TGTGCCAGCAGGCGGACAGGCCTTTCCTACGAGCAGTACTTC
>.|14|TRBJ2-1|TRBV27|.
CASSLGRSYNEQFF
TGTGCCAGCAGTCTGGGTCGGAGTTACAATGAGCAGTTCTTC
>TRBD1|18|TRBJ2-7|TRBV18|.
CASSPNVPGQGRGYEQYF
TGTGCCAGCTCACCAAATGTCCCGGGACAGGGTAGGGGCTACGAGCAGTACTTC
>TRBD1|14|TRBJ2-5|TRBV3-1/TRBV3-2|.
CASSRIRDSETQYF
TGTGCCAGCAGCCGAATCCGGGACAGCGAGACCCAGTACTTC
>.|16|TRBJ1-4|TRBV25-1|.
CASSELGVPTNEKLFF
TGTGCCAGCAGTGAATTAGGGGTGCCTACTAATGAAAAACTGTTTTTT
>.|11|TRBJ2-5|TRBV18|.
CASSGEETQYF
TGTGCCAGCTCCGGAGAAGAGACCCAGTACTTC
>TRBD1|14|TRBJ1-4|TRBV9|.
CASSVEGQNEKLFF
TGTGCCAGCAGCGTAGAGGGACAGAATGAAAAACTGTTTTTT
>.|14|TRBJ1-5|TRBV18|.
CASSPYGEDQPQHF
TGTGCCAGCTCACCGTACGGCGAGGATCAGCCCCAGCATTTT
>.|15|TRBJ2-7|TRBV30|once
CAWRKAGRSSYEQYF
TGTGCCTGGAGGAAGGCGGGCCGGAGCTCCTACGAGCAGTACTTC
>TRBD1|19|TRBJ2-1|TRBV5-1|.
CASSLVGQGSLGSYNEQFF
TGCGCCAGCAGCTTGGTGGGACAGGGGTCCCTCGGCTCCTACAATGAGCAGTTCTTC
>.|14|TRBJ1-2|TRBV5-6|.
CASSRGQSVYGYTF
TGTGCCAGCAGTCGAGGACAGAGCGTCTATGGCTACACCTTC
>TRBD1|18|TRBJ1-5|TRBV19|.
CASSIRGLGESGNQPQHF
TGTGCCAGTAGTATCAGGGGGCTCGGCGAGTCAGGCAATCAGCCCCAGCATTTT
>TRBD1|17|TRBJ1-5|TRBV18|.
CASSPFDRGNTNQPQHF
TGTGCCAGCTCACCCTTCGACAGGGGAAATACCAATCAGCCCCAGCATTTT
>TRBD1|14|TRBJ2-5|TRBV19|.
CASSLTGGVIGQYF
TGTGCCAGTAGCCTGACAGGGGGCGTAATAGGCCAGTACTTC
>TRBD2|15|TRBJ2-1|TRBV7-2|.
CASSALAGVYNEQFF
TGTGCCAGCAGCGCGCTAGCGGGAGTCTACAATGAGCAGTTCTTC
>.|16|TRBJ1-1|TRBV6-1|.
CASSERPGQGNTEAFF
TGTGCCAGCAGCGAAAGACCTGGGCAGGGGAACACTGAAGCTTTCTTT
>.|14|TRBJ1-1|TRBV19|once
CASSWQGMGTKAFF
TGTGCCAGTAGTTGGCAGGGGATGGGAACAAAAGCTTTCTTT
>TRBD2|15|TRBJ2-5|TRBV4-3|once
CASSQETSGSSAQYF
TGCGCCAGCAGCCAAGAGACTAGCGGGAGTTCGGCCCAGTACTTC
>TRBD2|16|TRBJ2-1|TRBV7-9|.
CASSLALAGGYNEQFF
TGTGCCAGCAGCTTAGCGCTAGCGGGGGGGTACAATGAGCAGTTCTTC
>TRBD2|17|TRBJ2-3|TRBV6-4|.
CASSESGGFLSPDTQYF
TGTGCCAGCAGTGAATCGGGAGGGTTTTTAAGCCCAGATACGCAGTATTTT
>.|16|TRBJ2-1|TRBV7-9|.
CASSPTSGGGYNEQFF
TGTGCCAGCAGCCCGACGAGCGGAGGCGGTTACAATGAGCAGTTCTTC
>TRBD2|13|TRBJ2-7|TRBV29-1|once
CSVVLAGVYEQYF
TGCAGCGTTGTCCTAGCGGGAGTCTACGAGCAGTACTTC
>TRBD1|14|TRBJ1-6|TRBV7-3|.
CASSPTMDRATLHF
TGTGCCAGCAGCCCAACCATGGACAGGGCCACCCTCCACTTT
>.|13|TRBJ1-2|TRBV11-2|.
CASSSSHSYGYTF
TGTGCCAGCAGCAGTTCCCACTCCTATGGCTACACCTTC
>TRBD2|15|TRBJ2-3|TRBV6-2/TRBV6-3|.
CASSYAGGGTDTQYF
TGTGCCAGCAGTTACGCGGGGGGAGGGACAGATACGCAGTATTTT
>.|14|TRBJ2-7|TRBV7-8|.
CASSLGLGSYEQYF
TGTGCCAGCAGCTTAGGACTAGGCTCCTACGAGCAGTACTTC
>TRBD1|16|TRBJ1-5|TRBV6-1|once
CASSATHRGSNQPQHF
TGTGCCAGCAGTGCGACACACAGGGGAAGCAATCAGCCCCAGCATTTT
>TRBD1|15|TRBJ1-4|TRBV7-2|.
CASSVRQGPDEKLFF
TGTGCCAGCAGCGTCAGACAGGGGCCCGATGAAAAACTGTTTTTT
>TRBD1|20|TRBJ2-6|TRBV4-3|few
CASSQDRGAGGFSGANVLTF
TGCGCCAGCAGCCAAGATCGCGGAGCAGGGGGTTTTTCTGGGGCCAACGTCCTGACTTTC
>TRBD2|17|TRBJ2-2|TRBV7-3|once
CASSLRTSGGNTGELFF
TGTGCCAGCAGCTTAAGAACTAGCGGGGGGAACACCGGGGAGCTGTTTTTT
>.|14|TRBJ1-1|TRBV7-2|.
CASSLEAVGTEAFF
TGTGCCAGCAGCTTAGAGGCAGTCGGGACTGAAGCTTTCTTT
>.|15|TRBJ1-1|TRBV5-1|.
CASSLAAGMNTEAFF
TGCGCCAGCAGCTTGGCGGCAGGGATGAACACTGAAGCTTTCTTT
>TRBD2|13|TRBJ2-7|TRBV19|.
CASGSGGGNEQYF
TGTGCCAGTGGATCGGGAGGGGGTAACGAGCAGTACTTC
>.|16|TRBJ2-1|TRBV15|.
CATSRVVQGRYNEQFF
TGTGCCACCAGCAGAGTGGTCCAGGGGAGATACAATGAGCAGTTCTTC
>.|14|TRBJ2-2|TRBV19|once
CASRTTGNTGELFF
TGTGCCAGTAGGACTACTGGGAACACCGGGGAGCTGTTTTTT